This T cell receptor (beta chain) came from a study of OX40 agonist ivuxolimab in advanced cancers. General notes on the study: Ivuxolimab, which targeted the costimulatory receptor OX40 (CD134), was an agonistic, fully human IgG2 monoclonal antibody. Intravenous ivuxolimab was administered to patients every 2 weeks at six dose levels: 0.01, 0.1, 0.3, 1.5, 3 and 10 mg/kg. Among the approximately 54 dose-escalation patients, about 19 had hepatocellular carcinoma, roughly 15 melanoma, 9 renal cell carcinoma and 9 head and neck cancer. The dose-escalation cohort was about 83% male with a mean age of approximately 60 years, ranging from roughly 23 to 80. Prior anti-PD-1, anti-PD-L1 or anti-CTLA-4 therapy was permitted, and checkpoint inhibitors had been received by approximately 39% of dose-escalation patients. Partial responses were achieved by three dose-escalation patients, of whom one had hepatocellular carcinoma and two had cutaneous melanoma. The purpose of peripheral TCRbeta sequencing was to test whether ivuxolimab changed TCR sequence diversity and led to clonal T-cell expansion. The paper reports the monotherapy dose-escalation portion (N of about 50 patients) of the phase I ivuxolimab trial. Broader findings and caveats from the paper: In partial responders in the 0.1-3.0 mg/kg groups, normalized peripheral clonal expansion was found to be among the lowest, especially among CD8+ T cells. After ivuxolimab, expanded clones were on average more numerous among CD8+ T cells than among CD4+ T cells. At doses of 0.1 to 3.0 mg/kg, clonal expansion of both CD4+ and CD8+ blood T cells was observed from baseline to week 6. Which antigens the clonally expanded peripheral T cells were specific for was not determined. Low levels of normalized T-cell clonal expansion were also seen in some patients who did not respond.

As encoded in the germline V gene (reference sequence), CDR1 is MNHEY while CDR2 is SMNVEV. Measured from the cysteine to the phenylalanine, the CDR3 is 12 residues long. Of all the DNA, just the CDR3 is kept, 36 bases in frame from base 1. V is cut by 6 bases and J by 2 bases, and the space between the germline ends is 8 bases. Patients with a history of autoimmune disease or receiving systemic immunosuppression were excluded from the trial. Peripheral blood for TCR sequencing was collected from all dose cohorts at baseline, on cycle 4 day 1, and on cycle 7 day 1. Samples were obtained from an open-label, multicenter, first-in-human phase I dose-escalation trial of ivuxolimab. Adults with locally advanced or metastatic melanoma, renal cell, hepatocellular, or head and neck squamous cell carcinoma were enrolled in the trial. Before TCR sequencing, CD4+ T cells and CD8+ T cells were sorted from peripheral blood as separate populations.

To sequence the TCRbeta CDR3 region, genomic DNA was isolated from the sorted cells. The immunoSEQ Assay was used to sequence the TCRbeta CDR3 regions. TCRdb took this table from immuneACCESS and kept in-frame rearrangements with V and J called. Such tables lack part of the clones; where checked against another copy, unresolved V genes explain under half of the gap, and the rest is unexplained. For this sample there are more than 35,000 clones; 70% to 85% appear just once. The ten most abundant clones make up roughly 20% of the sample. Note on this clone: It has no known antigen specificity. No much larger clone is present one base from it, and per-base qualities are unavailable.

This specimen consisted of CD4+ or CD8+ T cells sorted from blood, obtained in a trial of the OX40 agonist ivuxolimab. The chain is encoded by TRBV27 joined to TRBJ2-7, with no D gene named confidently. The TCR comes from an adult with an advanced solid tumor such as melanoma, head and neck, liver or kidney cancer. Here is the DNA: TGTGCCAGCAGAAACAGCCCCTACGAGCAGTACTTC. Its protein is CASRNSPYEQYF.